Listed below are T cell receptor beta chains from one sample, sequenced in a study of blood T cell repertoires in COVID-19. TCRdb's table, derived via immunoSEQ multiplex PCR, lists solely in-frame clones and lacks some. The table shows 200,000 to 250,000 clones, with 65% to 85% occurring only once. Sequencing was carried out using peripheral blood. These receptors originate from a woman between 40 and 50 years old with active or convalescent COVID-19. CDR3s include the opening cysteine and the closing phenylalanine or tryptophan. A D gene is named only where the DNA matches it firmly. For some rows the clone size is stated as once, few or many, or as a class when expanded; others skip it.

clone size: few
D gene: TRBD1
J gene: TRBJ1-5
V gene: TRBV6-1
CDR3 protein: CASSEAQGGINQPQHF
CDR3 DNA: TGTGCCAGCAGTGAAGCACAGGGGGGGATCAATCAGCCCCAGCATTTT

clone size: -
D gene: -
J gene: TRBJ1-6
V gene: TRBV27
CDR3 protein: CASSLGQKNSPLHF
CDR3 DNA: TGTGCCAGCAGTTTAGGGCAGAAGAATTCACCCCTCCACTTT

clone size: -
D gene: -
J gene: TRBJ1-2
V gene: TRBV6-5
CDR3 protein: CASRDGPGVDYGYTF
CDR3 DNA: TGTGCCAGCAGGGACGGTCCAGGGGTTGACTATGGCTACACCTTC

clone size: few
D gene: -
J gene: TRBJ1-3
V gene: TRBV19
CDR3 protein: CASAQGSSGNTIYF
CDR3 DNA: TGTGCCAGTGCCCAGGGTTCCTCTGGAAACACCATATATTTT

clone size: -
D gene: -
J gene: TRBJ1-6
V gene: TRBV5-6
CDR3 protein: CASRSVQLYNSPLHF
CDR3 DNA: TGTGCCAGCAGATCCGTACAGCTCTATAATTCACCCCTCCACTTT

clone size: -
D gene: -
J gene: TRBJ2-2
V gene: TRBV4-2
CDR3 protein: CASSLEAAGNTGELFF
CDR3 DNA: TGTGCCAGCAGCCTTGAGGCGGCGGGGAACACCGGGGAGCTGTTTTTT

clone size: -
D gene: TRBD2
J gene: TRBJ2-1
V gene: TRBV7-3
CDR3 protein: CASSLGAGGYNEQFF
CDR3 DNA: TGTGCCAGCAGCTTAGGAGCGGGGGGTTACAATGAGCAGTTCTTC

clone size: -
D gene: -
J gene: TRBJ1-5
V gene: TRBV30
CDR3 protein: CAFAPRQHMAQHF
CDR3 DNA: TGTGCCTTTGCCCCCCGACAGCACATGGCCCAGCATTTT

clone size: -
D gene: -
J gene: TRBJ2-4
V gene: TRBV29-1
CDR3 protein: CSVTLFVGASKNIQYF
CDR3 DNA: TGCAGCGTTACCCTCTTCGTGGGGGCGTCCAAAAACATTCAGTACTTC

clone size: -
D gene: TRBD1
J gene: TRBJ1-3
V gene: TRBV2
CDR3 protein: CASSAYTGTANTIYF
CDR3 DNA: TGTGCCAGCAGTGCCTATACCGGGACAGCAAACACCATATATTTT

clone size: once
D gene: TRBD1
J gene: TRBJ1-4
V gene: TRBV3-1/TRBV3-2
CDR3 protein: CASSFRDRGEKLFF
CDR3 DNA: TGTGCCAGCAGCTTTCGGGACAGGGGTGAAAAACTGTTTTTT

clone size: -
D gene: TRBD2
J gene: TRBJ2-1
V gene: TRBV3-1/TRBV3-2
CDR3 protein: CASSQETSDKKGQFF
CDR3 DNA: TGTGCCAGCAGCCAAGAGACTAGCGATAAAAAAGGGCAGTTCTTC

clone size: few
D gene: -
J gene: TRBJ1-1
V gene: TRBV7-9
CDR3 protein: CASSHNSEGATEAFF
CDR3 DNA: TGTGCCAGCAGCCACAATAGCGAAGGTGCCACTGAAGCTTTCTTT

clone size: -
D gene: -
J gene: TRBJ1-2
V gene: TRBV12-5
CDR3 protein: CASGMNGQNLNYGYTF
CDR3 DNA: TGTGCTAGTGGGATGAACGGACAGAATTTAAACTATGGCTACACCTTC

clone size: -
D gene: TRBD1
J gene: TRBJ1-1
V gene: TRBV5-1
CDR3 protein: CASSFSTGSSTEAFF
CDR3 DNA: TGCGCCAGCAGCTTCTCGACAGGGTCAAGCACTGAAGCTTTCTTT

clone size: once
D gene: -
J gene: TRBJ1-1
V gene: TRBV19
CDR3 protein: CASTPQGRWAEAFF
CDR3 DNA: TGTGCCAGTACCCCTCAGGGAAGGTGGGCTGAAGCTTTCTTT

clone size: once
D gene: TRBD1
J gene: TRBJ2-3
V gene: TRBV4-2
CDR3 protein: CASSQVDGTEQYF
CDR3 DNA: TGTGCCAGCAGCCAAGTCGACGGGACAGAGCAGTATTTT

clone size: -
D gene: -
J gene: TRBJ1-2
V gene: TRBV2
CDR3 protein: CASSGQRQAFGSGYTF
CDR3 DNA: TGTGCCAGCAGTGGACAAAGACAGGCTTTCGGCTCTGGCTACACCTTC

clone size: -
D gene: -
J gene: TRBJ2-6
V gene: TRBV14
CDR3 protein: CASSLPGYGGANVLTF
CDR3 DNA: TGTGCCAGCAGCCTTCCAGGGTATGGTGGGGCCAACGTCCTGACTTTC

clone size: -
D gene: -
J gene: TRBJ1-1
V gene: TRBV18
CDR3 protein: CASSGERAFF
CDR3 DNA: TGTGCCAGCTCTGGCGAGCGGGCTTTCTTT

clone size: -
D gene: -
J gene: TRBJ1-4
V gene: TRBV11-3
CDR3 protein: CASSPQRDGKLFF
CDR3 DNA: TGTGCCAGCAGCCCCCAGAGGGATGGAAAACTGTTTTTT

clone size: -
D gene: TRBD1
J gene: TRBJ2-3
V gene: TRBV5-1
CDR3 protein: CASSYSGTGPDTQYF
CDR3 DNA: TGCGCCAGCAGCTATTCCGGGACAGGGCCAGATACGCAGTATTTT

clone size: -
D gene: TRBD1
J gene: TRBJ2-2
V gene: TRBV19
CDR3 protein: CASSIGPRGRELFF
CDR3 DNA: TGTGCCAGTAGTATAGGCCCCAGGGGGCGGGAGCTGTTTTTT